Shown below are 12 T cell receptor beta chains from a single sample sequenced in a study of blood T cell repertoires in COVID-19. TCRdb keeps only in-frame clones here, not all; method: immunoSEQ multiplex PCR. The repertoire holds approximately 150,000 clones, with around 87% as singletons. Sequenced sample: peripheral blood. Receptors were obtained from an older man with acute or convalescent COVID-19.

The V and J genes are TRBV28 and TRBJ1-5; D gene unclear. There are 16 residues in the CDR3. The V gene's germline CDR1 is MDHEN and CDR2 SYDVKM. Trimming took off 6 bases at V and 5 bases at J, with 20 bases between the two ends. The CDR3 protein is CASRVMQAPTYQPQHF. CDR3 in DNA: TGTGCCAGCAGAGTAATGCAGGCTCCTACTTATCAGCCCCAGCATTTT.

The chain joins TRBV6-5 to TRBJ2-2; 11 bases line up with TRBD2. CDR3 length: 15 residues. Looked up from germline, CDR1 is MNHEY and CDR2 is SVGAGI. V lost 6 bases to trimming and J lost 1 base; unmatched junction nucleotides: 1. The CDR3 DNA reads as TGTGCCAGCAGCCTAGCGGGGGGGAACACCGGGGAGCTGTTTTTT. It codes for CASSLAGGNTGELFF.

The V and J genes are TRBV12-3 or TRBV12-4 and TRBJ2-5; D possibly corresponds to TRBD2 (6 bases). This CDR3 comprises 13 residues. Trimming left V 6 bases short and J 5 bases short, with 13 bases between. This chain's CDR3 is CASRRPGGETQYF. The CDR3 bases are TGTGCCAGCAGAAGACCCGGAGGGGAGACCCAGTACTTC.

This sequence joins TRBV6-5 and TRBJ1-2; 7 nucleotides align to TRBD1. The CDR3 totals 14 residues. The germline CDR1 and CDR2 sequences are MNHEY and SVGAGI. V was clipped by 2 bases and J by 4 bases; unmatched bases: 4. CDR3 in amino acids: CASSYAHRGYGYTF. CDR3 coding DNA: TGTGCCAGCAGTTACGCTCACAGGGGCTATGGCTACACCTTC.

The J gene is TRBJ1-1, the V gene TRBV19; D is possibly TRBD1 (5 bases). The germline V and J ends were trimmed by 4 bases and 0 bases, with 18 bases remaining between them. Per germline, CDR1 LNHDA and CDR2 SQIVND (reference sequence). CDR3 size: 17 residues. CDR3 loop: CASSTRFPTEMNTEAFF. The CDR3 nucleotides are TGTGCCAGTAGTACAAGATTTCCGACAGAAATGAACACTGAAGCTTTCTTT.

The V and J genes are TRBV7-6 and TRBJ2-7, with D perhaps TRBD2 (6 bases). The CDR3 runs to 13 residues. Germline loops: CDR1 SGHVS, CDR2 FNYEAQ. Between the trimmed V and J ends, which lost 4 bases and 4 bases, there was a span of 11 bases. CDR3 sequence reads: CASSSTRYYEQYF. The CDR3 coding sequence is TGTGCCAGCAGCTCGACTAGATATTACGAGCAGTACTTC.

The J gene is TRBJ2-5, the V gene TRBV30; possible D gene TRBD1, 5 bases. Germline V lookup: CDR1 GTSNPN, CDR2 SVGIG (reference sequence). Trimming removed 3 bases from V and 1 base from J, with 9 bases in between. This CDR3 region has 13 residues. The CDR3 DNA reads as TGTGCCTGGAGCCAGGGTACCCAAGAGACCCAGTACTTC. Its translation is CAWSQGTQETQYF.

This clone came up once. Here the CDR3 reads CASSRTAGTAFF. The CDR3, as DNA: TGTGCCAGCAGCCGGACAGCAGGTACAGCTTTCTTT. This chain links TRBV5-6 with TRBJ1-1, with D possibly matching TRBD1 (6 bases). The CDR3 runs 12 residues. Germline lookup yields CDR1 SGHDT and CDR2 YYEEEE. The V end was cut by 4 bases, the J end by 10 bases, with 14 bases between.

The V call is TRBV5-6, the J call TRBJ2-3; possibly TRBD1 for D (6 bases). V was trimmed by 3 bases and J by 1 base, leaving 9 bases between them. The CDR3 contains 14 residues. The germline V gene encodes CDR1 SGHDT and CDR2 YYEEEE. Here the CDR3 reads CASSWRQGTDTQYF. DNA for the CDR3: TGTGCCAGCAGCTGGAGACAGGGCACAGATACGCAGTATTTT.

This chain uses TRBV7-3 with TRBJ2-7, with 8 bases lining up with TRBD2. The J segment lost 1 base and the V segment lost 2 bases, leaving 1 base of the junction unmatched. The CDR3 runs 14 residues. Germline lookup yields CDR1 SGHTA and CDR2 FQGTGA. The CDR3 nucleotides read TGTGCCAGCAGCTTAGCTAGCGGGTCCTACGAGCAGTACTTC. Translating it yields CASSLASGSYEQYF.

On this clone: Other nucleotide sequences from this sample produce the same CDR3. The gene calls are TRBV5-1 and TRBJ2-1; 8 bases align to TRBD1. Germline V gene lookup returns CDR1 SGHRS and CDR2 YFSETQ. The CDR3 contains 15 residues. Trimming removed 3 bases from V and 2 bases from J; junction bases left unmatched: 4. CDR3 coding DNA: TGCGCCAGCAGCTCGACAGGGGACCCCTACAATGAGCAGTTCTTC. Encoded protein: CASSSTGDPYNEQFF.

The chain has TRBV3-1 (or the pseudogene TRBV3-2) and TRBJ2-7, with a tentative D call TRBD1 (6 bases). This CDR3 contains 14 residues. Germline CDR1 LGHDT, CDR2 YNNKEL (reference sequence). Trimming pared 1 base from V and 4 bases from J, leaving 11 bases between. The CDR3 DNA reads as TGTGCCAGCAGCCAAGGTACCAGGGGATACGAGCAGTACTTC. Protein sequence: CASSQGTRGYEQYF.